This TCR beta chain was identified during a study of blood T cell repertoires in COVID-19. Study overall: T cells, B-cell-depleted T cells, or PBMCs supplied cDNA or gDNA.

TCRdb keeps only in-frame clones here, not all; method: immunoSEQ multiplex PCR. Of around 250,000 clones detected, roughly nine tenths appear once; the ten largest clones hold 3.6%. Per germline, CDR1 MNHNS and CDR2 SASEGT. V lost 3 bases, J lost 5 bases, and 28 bases lay in between. The CDR3 is made up of 19 amino acids. Sequencing used peripheral blood. The sequence was obtained from a man aged 18 to 35 with active or convalescent COVID-19. The rearrangement uses TRBV6-1 and TRBJ1-1, with D perhaps TRBD1 (6 bases). The CDR3 region is CASSEETGYRNPGATEAFF. The CDR3 DNA is TGTGCCAGCAGTGAGGAGACAGGTTACCGTAATCCCGGTGCGACTGAAGCTTTCTTT.